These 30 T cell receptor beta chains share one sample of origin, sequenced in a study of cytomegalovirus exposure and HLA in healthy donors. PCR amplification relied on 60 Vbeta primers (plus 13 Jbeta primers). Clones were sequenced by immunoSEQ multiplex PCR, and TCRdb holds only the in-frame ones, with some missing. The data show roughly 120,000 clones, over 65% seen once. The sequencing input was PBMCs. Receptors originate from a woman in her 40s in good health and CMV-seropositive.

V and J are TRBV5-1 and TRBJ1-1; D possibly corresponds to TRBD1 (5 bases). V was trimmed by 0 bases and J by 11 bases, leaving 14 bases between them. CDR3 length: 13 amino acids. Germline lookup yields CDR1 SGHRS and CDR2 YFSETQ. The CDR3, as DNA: TGCGCCAGCAGCTTGGGATTGGGGCCGGATGCTTTCTTT. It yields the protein CASSLGLGPDAFF. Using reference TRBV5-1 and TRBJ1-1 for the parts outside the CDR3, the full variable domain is KAGVTQTPRYLIKTRGQQVTLSCSPISGHRSVSWYQQTPGQGLQFLFEYFSETQRNKGNFPGRFSGRQFSNSRSEMNVSTLELGDSALYLCASSLGLGPDAFFGQGTRLTVV.

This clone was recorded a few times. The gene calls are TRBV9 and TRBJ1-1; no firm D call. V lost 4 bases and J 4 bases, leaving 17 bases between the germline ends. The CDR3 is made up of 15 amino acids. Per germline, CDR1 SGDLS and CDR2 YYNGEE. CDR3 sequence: CASSPRWGGITEAFF. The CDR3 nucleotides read TGTGCCAGCAGCCCTCGCTGGGGAGGGATCACTGAAGCTTTCTTT. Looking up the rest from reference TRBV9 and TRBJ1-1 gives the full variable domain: DSGVTQTPKHLITATGQRVTLRCSPRSGDLSVYWYQQSLDQGLQFLIQYYNGEERAKGNILERFSAQQFPDLHSELNLSSLELGDSALYFCASSPRWGGITEAFFGQGTRLTVV.

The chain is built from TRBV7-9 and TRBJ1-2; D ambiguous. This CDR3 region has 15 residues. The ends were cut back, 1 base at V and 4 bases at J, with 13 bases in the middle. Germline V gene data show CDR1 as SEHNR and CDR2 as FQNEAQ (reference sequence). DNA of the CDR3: TGTGCCAGCAGCTTAGGACTCGGGAACCTCTATGGCTACACCTTC. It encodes CASSLGLGNLYGYTF.

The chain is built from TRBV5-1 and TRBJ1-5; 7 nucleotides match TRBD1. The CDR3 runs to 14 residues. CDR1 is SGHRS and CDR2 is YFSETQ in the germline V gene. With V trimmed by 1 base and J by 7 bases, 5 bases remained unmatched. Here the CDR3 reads CASSLWAGGQPQHF. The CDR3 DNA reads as TGCGCCAGCAGCTTGTGGGCAGGGGGACAGCCCCAGCATTTT.

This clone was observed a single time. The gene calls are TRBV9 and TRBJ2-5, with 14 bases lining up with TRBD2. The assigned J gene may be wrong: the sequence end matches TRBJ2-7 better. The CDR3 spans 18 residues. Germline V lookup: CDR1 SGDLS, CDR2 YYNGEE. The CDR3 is CASSVLTSGRAYSYEQYF. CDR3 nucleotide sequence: TGTGCCAGCAGCGTATTGACTAGCGGGAGGGCTTACTCCTACGAGCAGTACTTC.

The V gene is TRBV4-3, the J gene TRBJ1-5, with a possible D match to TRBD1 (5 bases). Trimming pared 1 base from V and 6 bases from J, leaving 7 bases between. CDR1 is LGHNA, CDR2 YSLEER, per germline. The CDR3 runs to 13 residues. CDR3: CASSQGQGQPQHF. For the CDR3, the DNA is TGCGCCAGCAGCCAAGGGCAGGGTCAGCCCCAGCATTTT.

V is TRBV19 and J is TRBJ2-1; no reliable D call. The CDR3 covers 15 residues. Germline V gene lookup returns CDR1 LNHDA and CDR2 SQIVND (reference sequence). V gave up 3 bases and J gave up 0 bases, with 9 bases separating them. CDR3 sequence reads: CASSMVRSSYNEQFF. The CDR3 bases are TGTGCCAGTAGTATGGTACGGAGCTCCTACAATGAGCAGTTCTTC.

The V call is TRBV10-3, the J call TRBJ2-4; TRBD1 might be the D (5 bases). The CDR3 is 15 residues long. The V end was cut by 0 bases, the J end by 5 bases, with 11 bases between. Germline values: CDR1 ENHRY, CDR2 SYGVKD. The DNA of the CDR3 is TGTGCCATCAGTGAGTCGACAGACTTTCAAAACATTCAGTACTTC. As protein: CAISESTDFQNIQYF.

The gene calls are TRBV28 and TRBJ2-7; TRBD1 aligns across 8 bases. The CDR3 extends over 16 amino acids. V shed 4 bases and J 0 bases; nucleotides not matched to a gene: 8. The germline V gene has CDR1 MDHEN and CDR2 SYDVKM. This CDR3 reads CASSSLGQGSSYEQYF. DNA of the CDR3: TGTGCCAGCAGTTCCCTAGGACAGGGTAGCTCCTACGAGCAGTACTTC.

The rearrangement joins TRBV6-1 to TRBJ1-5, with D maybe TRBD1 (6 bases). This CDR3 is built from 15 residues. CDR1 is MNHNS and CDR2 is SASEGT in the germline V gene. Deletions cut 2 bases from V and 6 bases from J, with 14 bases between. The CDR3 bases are TGTGCCAGCAGTGAAATCCCCCTAGGGGGTCAGCCCCAGCATTTT. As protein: CASSEIPLGGQPQHF.

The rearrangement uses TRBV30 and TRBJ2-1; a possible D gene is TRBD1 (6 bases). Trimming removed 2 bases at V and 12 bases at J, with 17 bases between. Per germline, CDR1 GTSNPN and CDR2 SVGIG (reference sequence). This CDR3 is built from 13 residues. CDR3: CAWSTGYRGGQFF. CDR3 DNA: TGTGCCTGGAGTACAGGGTACCGAGGTGGGCAGTTCTTC.

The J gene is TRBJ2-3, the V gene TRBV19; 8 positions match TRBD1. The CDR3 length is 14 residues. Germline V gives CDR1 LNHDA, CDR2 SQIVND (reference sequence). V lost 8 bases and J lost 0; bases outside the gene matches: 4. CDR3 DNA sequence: TGTGCCAGTGACCGGACAGGGAGCACAGATACGCAGTATTTT. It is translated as CASDRTGSTDTQYF.

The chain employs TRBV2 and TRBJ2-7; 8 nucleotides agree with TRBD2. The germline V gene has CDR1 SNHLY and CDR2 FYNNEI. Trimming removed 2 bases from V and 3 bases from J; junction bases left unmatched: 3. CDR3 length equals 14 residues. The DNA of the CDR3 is TGTGCCAGCAGTGAACCGGGGGGGGACTACGAGCAGTACTTC. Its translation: CASSEPGGDYEQYF.

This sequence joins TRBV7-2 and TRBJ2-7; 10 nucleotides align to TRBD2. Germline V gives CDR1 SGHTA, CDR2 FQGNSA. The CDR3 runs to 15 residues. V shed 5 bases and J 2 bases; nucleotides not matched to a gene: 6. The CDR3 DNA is TGTGCCAGCAGCCGTGGACTAGCGGCCACCTACGAGCAGTACTTC. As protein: CASSRGLAATYEQYF.

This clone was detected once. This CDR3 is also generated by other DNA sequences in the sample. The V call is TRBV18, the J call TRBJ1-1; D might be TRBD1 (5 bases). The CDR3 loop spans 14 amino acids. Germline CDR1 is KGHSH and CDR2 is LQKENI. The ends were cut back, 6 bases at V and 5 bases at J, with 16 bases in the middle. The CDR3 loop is CASSPKPGRTEAFF. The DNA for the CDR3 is TGTGCCAGCTCGCCAAAGCCAGGGCGGACTGAAGCTTTCTTT.

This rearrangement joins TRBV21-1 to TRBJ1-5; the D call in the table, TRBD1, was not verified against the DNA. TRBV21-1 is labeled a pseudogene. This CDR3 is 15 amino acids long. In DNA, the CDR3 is TGTGCCAGCAGCAACAAGGGACAGGGGGCAAGGTCCCAGCATTTT. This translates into CASSNKGQGARSQHF.

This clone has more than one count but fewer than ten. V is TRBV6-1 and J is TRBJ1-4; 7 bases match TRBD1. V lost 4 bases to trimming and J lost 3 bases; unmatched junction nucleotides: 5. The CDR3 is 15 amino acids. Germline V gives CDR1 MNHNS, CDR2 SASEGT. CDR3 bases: TGTGCCAGCAGTGCCACCGGGACAGCTAATGAAAAACTGTTTTTT. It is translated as CASSATGTANEKLFF.

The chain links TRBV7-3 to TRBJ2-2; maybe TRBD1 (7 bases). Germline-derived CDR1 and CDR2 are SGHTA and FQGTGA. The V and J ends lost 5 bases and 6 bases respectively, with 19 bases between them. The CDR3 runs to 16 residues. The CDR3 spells CASSPDRAGKAGELFF. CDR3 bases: TGTGCCAGCAGCCCCGACAGGGCGGGAAAGGCCGGGGAGCTGTTTTTT. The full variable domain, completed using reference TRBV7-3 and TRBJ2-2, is GAGVSQTPSNKVTEKGKYVELRCDPISGHTALYWYRQSLGQGPEFLIYFQGTGAADDSGLPNDRFFAVRPEGSVSTLKIQRTERGDSAVYLCASSPDRAGKAGELFFGEGSRLTVL.

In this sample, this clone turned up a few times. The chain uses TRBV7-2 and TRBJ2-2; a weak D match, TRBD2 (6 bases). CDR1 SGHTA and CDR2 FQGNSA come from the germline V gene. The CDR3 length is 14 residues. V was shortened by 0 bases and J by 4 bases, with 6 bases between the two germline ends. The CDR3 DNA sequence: TGTGCCAGCAGCTTAGCTAGCGGCACCGGGGAGCTGTTTTTT. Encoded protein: CASSLASGTGELFF.

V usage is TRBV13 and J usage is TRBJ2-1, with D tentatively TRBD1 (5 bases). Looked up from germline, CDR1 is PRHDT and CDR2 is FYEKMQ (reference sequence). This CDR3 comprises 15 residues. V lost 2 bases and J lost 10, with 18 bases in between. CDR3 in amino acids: CASSLRGKEVGEQFF. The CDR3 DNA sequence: TGTGCCAGCAGCTTAAGGGGAAAAGAAGTTGGGGAGCAGTTCTTC.

CDR3 sequence (DNA): TGTGCCAGTAGTGGGTCAACAGGGGGACCAAACACCGGGGAGCTGTTTTTT. This translates into CASSGSTGGPNTGELFF. The chain couples TRBV19 to TRBJ2-2, with 8 positions matching TRBD1. Germline CDR1 is LNHDA and CDR2 is SQIVND (reference sequence). The CDR3 runs to 17 residues. The V and J ends lost 5 bases and 2 bases, in that order; junction bases with no gene match: 10.

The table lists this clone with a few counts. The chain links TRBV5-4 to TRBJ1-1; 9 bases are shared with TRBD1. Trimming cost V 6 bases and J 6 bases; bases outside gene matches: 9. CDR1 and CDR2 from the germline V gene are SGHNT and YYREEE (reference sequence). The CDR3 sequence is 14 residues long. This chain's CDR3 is CASKKTGGSAEAFF. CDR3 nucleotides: TGTGCCAGCAAAAAGACAGGGGGGTCCGCTGAAGCTTTCTTT.

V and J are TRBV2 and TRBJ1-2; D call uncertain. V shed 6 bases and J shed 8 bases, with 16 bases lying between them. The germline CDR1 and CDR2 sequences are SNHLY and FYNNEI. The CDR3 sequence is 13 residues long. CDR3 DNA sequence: TGTGCCAGCAGCGAGACAATTTTAGTAGGCTACACCTTC. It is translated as CASSETILVGYTF.

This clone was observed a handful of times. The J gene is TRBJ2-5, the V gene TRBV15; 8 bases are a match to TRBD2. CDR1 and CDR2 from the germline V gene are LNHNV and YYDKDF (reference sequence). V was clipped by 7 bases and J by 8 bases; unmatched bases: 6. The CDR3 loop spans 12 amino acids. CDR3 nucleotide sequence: TGTGCCACCAAGGGCGGGGGGAGAACCCAGTACTTC. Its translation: CATKGGGRTQYF.

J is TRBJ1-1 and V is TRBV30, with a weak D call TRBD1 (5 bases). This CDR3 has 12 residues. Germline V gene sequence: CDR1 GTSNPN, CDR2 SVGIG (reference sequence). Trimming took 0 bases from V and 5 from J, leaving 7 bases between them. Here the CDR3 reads CAWSVRGTEAFF. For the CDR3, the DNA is TGTGCCTGGAGTGTACGGGGGACTGAAGCTTTCTTT.

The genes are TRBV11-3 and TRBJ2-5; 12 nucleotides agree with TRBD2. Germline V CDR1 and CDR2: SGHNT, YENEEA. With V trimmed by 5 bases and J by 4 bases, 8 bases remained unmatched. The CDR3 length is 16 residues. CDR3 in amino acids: CASSPRLAGESETQYF. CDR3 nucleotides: TGTGCCAGCAGCCCCCGACTAGCGGGAGAATCAGAGACCCAGTACTTC.

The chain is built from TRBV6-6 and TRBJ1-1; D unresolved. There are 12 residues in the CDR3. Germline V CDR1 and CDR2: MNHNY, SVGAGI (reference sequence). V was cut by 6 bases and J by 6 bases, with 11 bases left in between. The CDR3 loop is CASRGTGAEAFF. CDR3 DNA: TGTGCCAGCAGAGGCACCGGGGCTGAAGCTTTCTTT.

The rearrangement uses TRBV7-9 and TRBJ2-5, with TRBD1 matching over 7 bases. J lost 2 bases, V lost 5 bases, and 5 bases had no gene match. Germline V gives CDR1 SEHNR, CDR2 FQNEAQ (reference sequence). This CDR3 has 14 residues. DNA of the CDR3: TGTGCCAGCAGCCGAGACAGGGTGCAAGAGACCCAGTACTTC. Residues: CASSRDRVQETQYF.

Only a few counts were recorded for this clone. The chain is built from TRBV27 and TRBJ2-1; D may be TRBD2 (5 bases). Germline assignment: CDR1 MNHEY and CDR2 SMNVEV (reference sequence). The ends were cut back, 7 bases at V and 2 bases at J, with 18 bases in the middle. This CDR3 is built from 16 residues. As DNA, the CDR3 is TGTGCCAGCACCCCTTTGTTTGCTAGCCCCTACAATGAGCAGTTCTTC. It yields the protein CASTPLFASPYNEQFF.

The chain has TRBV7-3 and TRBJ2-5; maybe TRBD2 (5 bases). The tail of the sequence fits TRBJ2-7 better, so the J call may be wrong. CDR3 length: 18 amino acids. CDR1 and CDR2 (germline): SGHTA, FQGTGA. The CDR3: CASSFPSLLDCPAYEQYF. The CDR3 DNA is TGTGCCAGCAGCTTCCCCTCACTCCTGGACTGTCCCGCCTACGAGCAGTACTTC.